This entry features one T cell receptor beta chain sequence. Germline V gene data show CDR1 as MNHEY and CDR2 as SVGEGT. This CDR3 comprises 14 residues. The V end lost 3 bases, the J end lost 6 bases, and 13 bases lay between the germline ends. The sample is drawn from a study of blood T cell repertoires in COVID-19. Study summary: Donors in the United States, Italy and Spain gave samples during acute or convalescent COVID-19. PBMCs, B-cell-depleted T cells, or T cells provided the cDNA or gDNA that made up the material.

How the authors handled the data: From reference gene primer amplification, estimates of nucleated cell counts were derived. Sequencing was performed with immunoSEQ multiplex PCR; in TCRdb, only in-frame clones are kept and a portion is missing. From that table come the V and J calls and clone size; the DNA was used to work out D and trimming. The top ten clones hold about 10% of a sample with roughly 82,000 clones, around 80% of them seen once. Sequencing was carried out using peripheral blood. The genes are TRBV6-2 or TRBV6-3 and TRBJ2-3; D may be TRBD1 (6 bases). This TCR derives from a man aged 55 to 70 with acute or convalescent COVID-19. CDR3 bases: TGTGCCAGCAGTTATCAAGACAGGAGGGATACGCAGTATTTT. This gives the protein CASSYQDRRDTQYF.